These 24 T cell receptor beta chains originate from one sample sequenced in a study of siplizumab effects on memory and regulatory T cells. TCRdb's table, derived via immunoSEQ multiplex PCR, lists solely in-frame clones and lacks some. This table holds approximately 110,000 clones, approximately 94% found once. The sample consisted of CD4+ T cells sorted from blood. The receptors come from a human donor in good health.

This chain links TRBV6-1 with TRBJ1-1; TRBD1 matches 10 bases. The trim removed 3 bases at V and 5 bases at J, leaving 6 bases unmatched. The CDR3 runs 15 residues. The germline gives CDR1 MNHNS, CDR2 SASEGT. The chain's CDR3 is CASSDAGTGVTEAFF. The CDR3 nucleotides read TGTGCCAGCAGTGACGCCGGGACAGGGGTGACTGAAGCTTTCTTT.

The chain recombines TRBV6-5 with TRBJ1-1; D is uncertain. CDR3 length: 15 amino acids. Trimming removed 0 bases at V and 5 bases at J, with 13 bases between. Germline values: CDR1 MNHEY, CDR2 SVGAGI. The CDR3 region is CASSYSRRMGTEAFF. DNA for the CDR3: TGTGCCAGCAGTTACTCGAGGCGGATGGGAACTGAAGCTTTCTTT.

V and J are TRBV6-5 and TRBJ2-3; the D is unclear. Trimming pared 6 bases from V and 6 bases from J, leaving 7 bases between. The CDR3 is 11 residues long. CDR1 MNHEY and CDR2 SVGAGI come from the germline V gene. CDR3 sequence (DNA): TGTGCCAGCAGAGCCCTGGATACGCAGTATTTT. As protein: CASRALDTQYF.

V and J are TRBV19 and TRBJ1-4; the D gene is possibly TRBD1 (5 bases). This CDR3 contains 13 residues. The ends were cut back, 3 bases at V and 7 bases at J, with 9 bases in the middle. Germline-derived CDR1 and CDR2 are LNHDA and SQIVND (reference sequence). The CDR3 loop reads CASSIGQGEKLFF. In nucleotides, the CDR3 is TGTGCCAGTAGTATCGGGCAGGGTGAAAAACTGTTTTTT.

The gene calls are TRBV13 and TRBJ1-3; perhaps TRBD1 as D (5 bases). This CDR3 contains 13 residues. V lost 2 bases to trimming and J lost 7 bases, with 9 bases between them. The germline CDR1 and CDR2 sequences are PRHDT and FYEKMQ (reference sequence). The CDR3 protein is CASSLMGDNTIYF. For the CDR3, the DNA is TGTGCCAGCAGCTTAATGGGGGACAACACCATATATTTT.

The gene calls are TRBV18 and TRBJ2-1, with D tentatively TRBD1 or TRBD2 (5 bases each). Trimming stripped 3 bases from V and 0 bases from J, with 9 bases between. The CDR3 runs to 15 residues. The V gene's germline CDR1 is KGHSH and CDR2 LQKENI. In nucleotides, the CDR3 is TGTGCCAGCTCACCCGGGGCCAGCTCCTACAATGAGCAGTTCTTC. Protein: CASSPGASSYNEQFF.

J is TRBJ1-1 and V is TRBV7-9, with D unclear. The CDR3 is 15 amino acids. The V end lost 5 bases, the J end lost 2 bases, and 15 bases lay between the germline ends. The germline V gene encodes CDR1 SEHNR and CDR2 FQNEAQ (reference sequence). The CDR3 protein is CASSREGHQNTEAFF. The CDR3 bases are TGTGCCAGCAGCCGCGAGGGTCATCAAAACACTGAAGCTTTCTTT.

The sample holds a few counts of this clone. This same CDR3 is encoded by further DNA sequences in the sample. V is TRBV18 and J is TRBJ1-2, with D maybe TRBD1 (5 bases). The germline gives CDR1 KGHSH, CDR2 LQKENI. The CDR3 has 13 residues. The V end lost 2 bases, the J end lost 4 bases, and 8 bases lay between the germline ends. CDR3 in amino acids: CASSPDRSYGYTF. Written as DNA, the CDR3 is TGTGCCAGCTCACCAGACAGAAGCTATGGCTACACCTTC.

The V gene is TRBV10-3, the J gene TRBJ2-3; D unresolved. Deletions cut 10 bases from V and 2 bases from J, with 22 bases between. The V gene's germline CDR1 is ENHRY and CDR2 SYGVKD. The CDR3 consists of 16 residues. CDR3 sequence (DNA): TGTGCCACCAATCCTACAAAACAAGGATACACAGATACGCAGTATTTT. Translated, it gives CATNPTKQGYTDTQYF.

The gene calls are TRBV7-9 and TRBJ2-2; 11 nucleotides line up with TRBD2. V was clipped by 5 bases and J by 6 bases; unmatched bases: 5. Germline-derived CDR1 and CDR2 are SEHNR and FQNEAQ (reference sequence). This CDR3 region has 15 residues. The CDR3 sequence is CASSRLAGQSGELFF. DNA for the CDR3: TGTGCCAGCAGCCGACTAGCGGGGCAGTCCGGGGAGCTGTTTTTT.

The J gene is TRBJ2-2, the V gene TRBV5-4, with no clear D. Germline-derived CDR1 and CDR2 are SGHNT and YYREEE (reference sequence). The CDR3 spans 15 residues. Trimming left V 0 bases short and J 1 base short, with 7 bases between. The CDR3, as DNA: TGTGCCAGCAGCTTGGTCGGTCAGAACACCGGGGAGCTGTTTTTT. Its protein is CASSLVGQNTGELFF.

The CDR3 here is CASSEDRGTYEQYF. For the CDR3, the DNA is TGTGCCAGCAGTGAGGACAGGGGAACCTACGAGCAGTACTTC. This chain links TRBV25-1 with TRBJ2-7, with TRBD1 matching over 9 bases. J lost 2 bases, V lost 3 bases, and 2 bases had no gene match. CDR3 length equals 14 residues. The V gene's germline CDR1 is MGHDK and CDR2 SYGVNS.

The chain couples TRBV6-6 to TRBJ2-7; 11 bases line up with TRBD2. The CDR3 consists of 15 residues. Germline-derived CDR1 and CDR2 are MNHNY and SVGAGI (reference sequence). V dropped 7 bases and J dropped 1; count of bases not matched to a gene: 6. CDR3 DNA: TGTGCCAGCAAGGGAACTAGCGGGAGATCCTACGAGCAGTACTTC. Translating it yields CASKGTSGRSYEQYF.

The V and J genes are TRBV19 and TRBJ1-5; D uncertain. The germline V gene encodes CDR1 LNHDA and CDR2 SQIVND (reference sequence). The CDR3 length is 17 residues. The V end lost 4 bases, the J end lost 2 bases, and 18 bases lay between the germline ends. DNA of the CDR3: TGTGCCAGTAGTACCTTCCAAGAAACCCTCGGCAATCAGCCCCAGCATTTT. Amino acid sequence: CASSTFQETLGNQPQHF.

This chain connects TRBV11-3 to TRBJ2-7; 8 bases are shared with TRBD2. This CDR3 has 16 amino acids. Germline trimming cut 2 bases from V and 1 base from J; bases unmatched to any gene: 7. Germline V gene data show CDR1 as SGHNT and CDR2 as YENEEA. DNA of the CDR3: TGTGCCAGCAGCTTACTTCTAGCGGGTTTATCCTACGAGCAGTACTTC. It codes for CASSLLLAGLSYEQYF.

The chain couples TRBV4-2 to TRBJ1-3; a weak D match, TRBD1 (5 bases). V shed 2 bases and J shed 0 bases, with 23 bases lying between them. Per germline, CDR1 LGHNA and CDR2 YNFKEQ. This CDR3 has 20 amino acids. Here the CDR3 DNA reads TGTGCCAGCAGCCAACGCCAGGGCTTGACAAGGCCAAGCTCTGGAAACACCATATATTTT. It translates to CASSQRQGLTRPSSGNTIYF.

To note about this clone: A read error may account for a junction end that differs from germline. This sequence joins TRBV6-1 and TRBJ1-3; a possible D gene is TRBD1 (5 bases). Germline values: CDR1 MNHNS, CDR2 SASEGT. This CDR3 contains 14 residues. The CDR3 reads CASGDPFSGNIIYF. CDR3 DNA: TGTGCCAGCGGGGACCCCTTCTCTGGAAACATCATATATTTT.

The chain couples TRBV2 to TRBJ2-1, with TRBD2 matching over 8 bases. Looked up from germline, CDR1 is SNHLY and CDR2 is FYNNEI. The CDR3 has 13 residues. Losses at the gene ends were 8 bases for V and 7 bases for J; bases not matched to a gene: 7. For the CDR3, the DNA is TGTGCCAGCCAGCCCGGGGGGGGGAATGAGCAGTTCTTC. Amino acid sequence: CASQPGGGNEQFF.

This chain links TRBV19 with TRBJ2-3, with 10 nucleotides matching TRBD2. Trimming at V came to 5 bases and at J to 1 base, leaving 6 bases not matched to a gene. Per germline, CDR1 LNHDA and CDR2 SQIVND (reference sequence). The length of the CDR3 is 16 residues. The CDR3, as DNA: TGTGCCAGTAGTTCCCCCGGGACTAGCGGCACAGATACGCAGTATTTT. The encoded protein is CASSSPGTSGTDTQYF. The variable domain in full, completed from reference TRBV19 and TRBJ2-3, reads DGGITQSPKYLFRKEGQNVTLSCEQNLNHDAMYWYRQDPGQGLRLIYYSQIVNDFQKGDIAEGYSVSREKKESFPLTVTSAQKNPTAFYLCASSSPGTSGTDTQYFGPGTRLTVL.

Here the CDR3 DNA reads TGTGCCAGTAGTATAGGATTGGGTCCGGGACAGGGCGATCAGCCCCAGCATTTT. This translates into CASSIGLGPGQGDQPQHF. V usage is TRBV19 and J usage is TRBJ1-5; TRBD1 matches 9 bases. Germline assignment: CDR1 LNHDA and CDR2 SQIVND (reference sequence). The CDR3 spans 18 residues. With V trimmed by 1 base and J by 5 bases, 12 bases remained unmatched. The whole variable domain, remainder taken from reference TRBV19 and TRBJ1-5, is DGGITQSPKYLFRKEGQNVTLSCEQNLNHDAMYWYRQDPGQGLRLIYYSQIVNDFQKGDIAEGYSVSREKKESFPLTVTSAQKNPTAFYLCASSIGLGPGQGDQPQHFGDGTRLSIL.

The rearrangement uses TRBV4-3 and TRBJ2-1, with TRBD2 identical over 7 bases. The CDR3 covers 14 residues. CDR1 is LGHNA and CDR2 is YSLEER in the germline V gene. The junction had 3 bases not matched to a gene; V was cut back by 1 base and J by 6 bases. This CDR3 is CASSQVGTINEQFF. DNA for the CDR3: TGCGCCAGCAGCCAAGTCGGGACTATCAATGAGCAGTTCTTC.

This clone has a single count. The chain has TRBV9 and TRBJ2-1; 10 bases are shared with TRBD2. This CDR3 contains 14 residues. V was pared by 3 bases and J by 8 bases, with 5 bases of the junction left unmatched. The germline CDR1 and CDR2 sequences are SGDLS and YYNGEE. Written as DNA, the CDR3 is TGTGCCAGCAGCGGGGGGACTAGCGTCTATGAGCAGTTCTTC. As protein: CASSGGTSVYEQFF.

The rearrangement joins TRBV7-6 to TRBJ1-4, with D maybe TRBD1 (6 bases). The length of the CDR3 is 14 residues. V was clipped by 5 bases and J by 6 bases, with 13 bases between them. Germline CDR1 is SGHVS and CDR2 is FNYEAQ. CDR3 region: CASSPGGEDEKLFF. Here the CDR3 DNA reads TGTGCCAGCAGCCCGGGGGGCGAGGATGAAAAACTGTTTTTT. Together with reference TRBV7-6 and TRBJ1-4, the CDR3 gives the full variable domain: GAGVSQSPRYKVTKRGQDVALRCDPISGHVSLYWYRQALGQGPEFLTYFNYEAQQDKSGLPNDRFSAERPEGSISTLTIQRTEQRDSAMYRCASSPGGEDEKLFFGSGTQLSVL.

The CDR3 DNA follows: TGTGCCAGCAGTCTTGACCCATTACAAGTTTATGGCTACACCTTC. Translating gives CASSLDPLQVYGYTF. The chain is built from TRBV6-5 and TRBJ1-2; D is uncertain. Trimming stripped 5 bases from V and 5 bases from J, with 18 bases between. CDR1 MNHEY and CDR2 SVGAGI come from the germline V gene. The CDR3 runs to 15 residues.